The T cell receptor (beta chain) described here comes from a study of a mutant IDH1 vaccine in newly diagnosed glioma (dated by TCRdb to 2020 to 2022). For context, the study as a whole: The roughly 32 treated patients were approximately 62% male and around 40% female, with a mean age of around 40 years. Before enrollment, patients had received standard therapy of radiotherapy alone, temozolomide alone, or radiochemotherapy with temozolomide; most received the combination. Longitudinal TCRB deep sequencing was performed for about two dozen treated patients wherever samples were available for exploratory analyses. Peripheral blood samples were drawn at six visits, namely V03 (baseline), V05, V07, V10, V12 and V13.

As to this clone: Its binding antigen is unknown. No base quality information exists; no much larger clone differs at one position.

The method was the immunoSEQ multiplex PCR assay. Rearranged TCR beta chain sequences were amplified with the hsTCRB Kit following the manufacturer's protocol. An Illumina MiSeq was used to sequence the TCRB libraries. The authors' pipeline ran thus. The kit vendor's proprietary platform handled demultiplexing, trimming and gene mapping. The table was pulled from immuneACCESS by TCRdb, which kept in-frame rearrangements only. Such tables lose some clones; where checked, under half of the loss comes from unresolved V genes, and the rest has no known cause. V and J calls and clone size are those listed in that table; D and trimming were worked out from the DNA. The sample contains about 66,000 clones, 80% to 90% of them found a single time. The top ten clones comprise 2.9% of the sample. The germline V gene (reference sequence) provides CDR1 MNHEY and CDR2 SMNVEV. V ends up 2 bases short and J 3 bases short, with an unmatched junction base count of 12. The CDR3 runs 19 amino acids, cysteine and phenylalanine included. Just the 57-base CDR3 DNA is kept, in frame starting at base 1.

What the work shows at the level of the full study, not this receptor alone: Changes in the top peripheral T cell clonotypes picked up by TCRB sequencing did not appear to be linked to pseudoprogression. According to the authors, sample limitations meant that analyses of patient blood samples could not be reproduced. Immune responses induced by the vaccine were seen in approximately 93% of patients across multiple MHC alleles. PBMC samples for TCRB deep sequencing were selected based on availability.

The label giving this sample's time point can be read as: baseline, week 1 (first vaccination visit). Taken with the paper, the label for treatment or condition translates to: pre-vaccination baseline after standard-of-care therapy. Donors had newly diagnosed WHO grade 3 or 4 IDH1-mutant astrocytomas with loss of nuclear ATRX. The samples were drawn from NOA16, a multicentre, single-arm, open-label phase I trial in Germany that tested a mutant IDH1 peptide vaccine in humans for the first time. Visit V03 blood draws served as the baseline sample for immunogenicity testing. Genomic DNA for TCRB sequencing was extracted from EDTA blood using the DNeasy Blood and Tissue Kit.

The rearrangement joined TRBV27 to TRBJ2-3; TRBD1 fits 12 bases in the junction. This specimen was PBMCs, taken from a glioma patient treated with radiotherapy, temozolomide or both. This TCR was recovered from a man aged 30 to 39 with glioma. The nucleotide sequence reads TGTGCCAGCAGTTTAGGGCCCTTAGGGACAGGGGGCCGAACAGATACGCAGTATTTT. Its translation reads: CASSLGPLGTGGRTDTQYF.